This paragraph covers one T cell receptor (beta chain) sequence. This clonotype was counted only a few times. The antigen it recognizes is unknown. No quality values exist for individual bases; no much larger clone is one base distant. These data come from a study of T-cell memory formation after mild COVID-19 (dated by TCRdb to the early 2020s). Context from the whole study: TCR sequence clusters from the two donors were largely donor specific. Longitudinal TCRalpha and TCRbeta repertoire sequencing tracked T-cell clones expanding and contracting after mild COVID-19 in a couple of donors. The cohort was made up of two young adult volunteers, one female and one male, who were previously healthy. Overall study outcomes, separate from this receptor: Some responding clones were found in pre-infection memory, which suggests that pre-existing cross-reactive memory T cells took part in the SARS-CoV-2 response. Whether the second-wave clones peaking on day 37 were SARS-CoV-2 specific was not confirmed. Clones contracting from day 15 to 85 had balanced CD4/CD8 phenotypes, while a second wave expanding from day 15 to 37 was biased towards CD4+. Only two mild cases were covered in the study, and larger cohorts including severe cases with pre-infection samples were considered necessary. Contracting CD4+ clones were located mainly in the CM and EM memory subsets, whereas CD8+ clones were found to be enriched in EMRA.

The sequencing machine was an Illumina NovaSeq 6000. cDNA libraries for TCRalpha and TCRbeta were prepared by 5'RACE using constant-segment primers, with sample barcodes and unique molecular identifiers added. RNA was extracted from every sample with Trizol reagent. The libraries were amplified in two PCR steps, and the second step added a second sample barcode and Illumina TruSeq adapters. The libraries were sequenced on an Illumina NovaSeq using 2 x 150 bp paired-end reads. Turning to the authors' computational methods: Demultiplexing of reads and collapsing into UMI-guided consensus sequences were performed with migec v1.2.7. With mixcr v2.1.11, UMI consensuses were aligned to TRA and TRB V and J templates and assembled into clonotypes. Clonotypes were classified as expanded or contracted when called significant by both edgeR and NoisET, with noise models trained on biological replicates. For edgeR calls, a false discovery rate-adjusted p below 0.01 and a log2 fold-change threshold of 1 were applied. PCA with hierarchical clustering of max-normalized trajectories of the 1000 most abundant clonotypes was used as exploratory dynamics analysis. Each responding clone was given a CD4 or CD8 phenotype based on the CD4+ and CD8+ repertoires, which had been sequenced separately. The public reads were reprocessed in TCRdb via fastp at Q25 and MiXCR, keeping in-frame beta chains. Each entry is one CDR3 protein sequence, shown with its most common DNA and genes. The V and J calls shown here were made by TCRdb, not taken from the authors' results. This sample lists 400,000 to 500,000 distinct CDR3 sequences; roughly 20% were detected once. Roughly 8% of the sample comes from the top ten.

Including the terminal cysteine and phenylalanine, the CDR3 comprises 13 residues. Of the read, only the CDR3 DNA is kept; its 39 bases are in frame from base 1. Trimming takes 8 bases off V and 0 bases off J; junction bases not matched to a gene: 3. Ficoll-Paque density gradient centrifugation was the method used to isolate PBMCs. Sequenced sample: PBMCs or a T cell subset sorted from them (not recorded which). The rearrangement joined TRBV12-3 or TRBV12-4 to TRBJ2-5; 7 bases in between match TRBD2. The receptor was derived from an adult woman who had mild COVID-19 (a few samples of this study predate the infection). The sample titles of this study are shuffled in the database, so cell type and time point are left out; the donor was told from shared clones. The DNA sequence is TGTGCCAGCCTAGCGGAAAACCAAGAGACCCAGTACTTC. Its protein product is CASLAENQETQYF.